This T cell receptor beta chain is from a study of early T cells in non-severe SARS-CoV-2 infection. Study in general: Whole-blood bulk RNA, unsorted, was sequenced, and chains were unpaired.

The CDR3 sequence is 15 residues long. With 2 bases removed from V and 7 bases from J, the gap between germline ends came to 18 bases. Germline loops: CDR1 DFQATT, CDR2 SNEGSKA (reference sequence). TCRdb processed the 5' RACE reads anew with MiXCR; each CDR3 protein has one entry. The sample carries some 62,000 distinct CDR3 sequences, approximately 8.8% recorded once. This clonotype occurred many times. The chain carries TRBV20-1 and TRBJ2-1; a weak D match, TRBD1 (7 bases). The sequence derives from an adult who was a healthcare worker with PCR-confirmed SARS-CoV-2 infection or an uninfected control (not recorded which). This sample comprised whole blood, obtained at baseline. CDR3 in DNA: TGCAGTGCTAGAAACCCGGGACTCAGGGGGAATGAGCAGTTCTTC. It translates to CSARNPGLRGNEQFF.